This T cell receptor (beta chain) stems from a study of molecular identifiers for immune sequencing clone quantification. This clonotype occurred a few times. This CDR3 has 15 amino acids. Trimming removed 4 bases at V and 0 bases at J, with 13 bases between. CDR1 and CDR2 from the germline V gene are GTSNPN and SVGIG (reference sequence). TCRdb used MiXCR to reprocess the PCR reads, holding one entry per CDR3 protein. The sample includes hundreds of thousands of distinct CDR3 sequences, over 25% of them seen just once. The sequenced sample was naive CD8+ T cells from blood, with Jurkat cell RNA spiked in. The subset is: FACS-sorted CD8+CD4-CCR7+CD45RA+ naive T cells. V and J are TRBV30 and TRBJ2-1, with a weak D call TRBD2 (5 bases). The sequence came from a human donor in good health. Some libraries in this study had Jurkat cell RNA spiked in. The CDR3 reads CAWMSMGSSYNEQFF. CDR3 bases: TGTGCCTGGATGAGTATGGGGAGCTCCTACAATGAGCAGTTCTTC.